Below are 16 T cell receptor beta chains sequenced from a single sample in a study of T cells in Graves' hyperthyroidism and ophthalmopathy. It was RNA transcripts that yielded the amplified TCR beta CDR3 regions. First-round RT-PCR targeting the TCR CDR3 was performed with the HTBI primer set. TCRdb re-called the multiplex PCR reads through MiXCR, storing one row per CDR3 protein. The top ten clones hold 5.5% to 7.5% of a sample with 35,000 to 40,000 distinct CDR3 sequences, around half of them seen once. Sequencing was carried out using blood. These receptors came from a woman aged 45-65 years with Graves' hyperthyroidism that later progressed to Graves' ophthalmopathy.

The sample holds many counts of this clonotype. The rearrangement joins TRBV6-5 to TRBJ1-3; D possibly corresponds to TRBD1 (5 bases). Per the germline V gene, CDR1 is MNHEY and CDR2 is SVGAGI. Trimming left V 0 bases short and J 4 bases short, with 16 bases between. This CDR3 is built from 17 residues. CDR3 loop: CASSYSISYTGGNTIYF. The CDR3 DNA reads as TGTGCCAGCAGTTACTCGATATCGTATACAGGAGGAAACACCATATATTTT.

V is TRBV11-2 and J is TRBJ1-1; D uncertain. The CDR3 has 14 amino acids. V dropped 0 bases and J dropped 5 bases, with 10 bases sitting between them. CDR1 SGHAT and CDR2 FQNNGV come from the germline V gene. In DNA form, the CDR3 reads TGTGCCAGCAGCTTAGATAAGTCGCAAACTGAAGCTTTCTTT. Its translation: CASSLDKSQTEAFF.

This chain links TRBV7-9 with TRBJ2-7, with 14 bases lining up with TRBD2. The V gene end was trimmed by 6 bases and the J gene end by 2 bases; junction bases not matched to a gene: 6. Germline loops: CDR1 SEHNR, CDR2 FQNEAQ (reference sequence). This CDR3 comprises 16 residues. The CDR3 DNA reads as TGTGCCAGCAGACATGGACTAGCGGGAGGTCCCTACGAGCAGTACTTC. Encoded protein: CASRHGLAGGPYEQYF.

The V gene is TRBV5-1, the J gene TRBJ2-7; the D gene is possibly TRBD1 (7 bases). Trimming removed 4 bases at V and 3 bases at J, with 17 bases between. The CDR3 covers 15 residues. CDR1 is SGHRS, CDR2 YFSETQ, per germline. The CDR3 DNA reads TGCGCCAGCAGCCGTGACAGGGCCGGGGGCTACGAGCAGTACTTC. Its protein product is CASSRDRAGGYEQYF.

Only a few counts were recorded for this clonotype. CDR3 sequence reads: CASSVDQTLNSPLHF. The CDR3 region has the DNA TGTGCCAGCAGCGTAGATCAAACCCTTAATTCACCCCTCCACTTT. The genes are TRBV9 and TRBJ1-6; no definite D call. The CDR3 runs to 15 residues. Trimming pared 0 bases from V and 6 bases from J, leaving 10 bases between. In germline, CDR1 is SGDLS, CDR2 YYNGEE.

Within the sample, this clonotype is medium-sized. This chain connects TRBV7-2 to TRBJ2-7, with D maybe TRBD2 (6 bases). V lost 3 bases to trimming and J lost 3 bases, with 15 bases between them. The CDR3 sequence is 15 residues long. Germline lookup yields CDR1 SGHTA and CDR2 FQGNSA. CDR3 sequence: CASSFNSGRIYEQYF. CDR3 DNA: TGTGCCAGCAGCTTCAATAGTGGGAGGATCTACGAGCAGTACTTC.

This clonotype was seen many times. CDR3 amino acids: CASSPGTIGRVQGDTQYF. CDR3 sequence (DNA): TGTGCCAGCAGCCCCGGGACAATCGGGCGGGTTCAGGGAGATACGCAGTATTTT. This sequence joins TRBV11-3 and TRBJ2-3; tentatively, D is TRBD1 (6 bases). V was pared by 5 bases and J by 5 bases, with 26 bases between. From germline, CDR1 is SGHNT and CDR2 YENEEA. The CDR3 runs 18 residues.

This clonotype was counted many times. The CDR3 DNA reads TGTGCCTGGAGTGACAGGGGTTGGTTGGAGACCCAGTACTTC. Encoded protein: CAWSDRGWLETQYF. The rearrangement links TRBV30 to TRBJ2-5; 7 nucleotides align to TRBD1. The CDR3 is 14 amino acids. Trimming took 1 base from V and 5 from J; bases not matched to a gene: 7. Germline-derived CDR1 and CDR2 are GTSNPN and SVGIG (reference sequence). Combining the CDR3 with reference TRBV30 and TRBJ2-5 gives the whole variable domain SQTIHQWPATLVQPVGSPLSLECTVEGTSNPNLYWYRQAAGRGLQLLFYSVGIGQISSEVPQNLSASRPQDRQFILSSKKLLLSDSGFYLCAWSDRGWLETQYFGPGTRLLVL.

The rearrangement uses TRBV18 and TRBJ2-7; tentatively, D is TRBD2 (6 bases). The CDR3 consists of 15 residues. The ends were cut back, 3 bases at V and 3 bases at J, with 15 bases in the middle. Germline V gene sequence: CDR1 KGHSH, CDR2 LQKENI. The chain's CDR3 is CASSPTGTWVYEQYF. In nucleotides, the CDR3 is TGTGCCAGCTCACCGACCGGGACTTGGGTCTACGAGCAGTACTTC. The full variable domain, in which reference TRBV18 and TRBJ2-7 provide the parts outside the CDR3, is NAGVMQNPRHLVRRRGQEARLRCSPMKGHSHVYWYRQLPEEGLKFMVYLQKENIIDESGMPKERFSAEFPKEGPSILRIQQVVRGDSAAYFCASSPTGTWVYEQYFGPGTRLTVT.

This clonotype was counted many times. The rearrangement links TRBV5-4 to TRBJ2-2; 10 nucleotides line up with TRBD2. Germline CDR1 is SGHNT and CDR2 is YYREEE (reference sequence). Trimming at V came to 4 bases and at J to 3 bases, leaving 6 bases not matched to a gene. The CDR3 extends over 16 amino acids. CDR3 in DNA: TGTGCCAGCAGCCACCCTAGCGGGGGATACACCGGGGAGCTGTTTTTT. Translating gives CASSHPSGGYTGELFF. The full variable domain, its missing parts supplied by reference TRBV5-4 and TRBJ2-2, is ETGVTQSPTHLIKTRGQQVTLRCSSQSGHNTVSWYQQALGQGPQFIFQYYREEENGRGNFPPRFSGLQFPNYSSELNVNALELDDSALYLCASSHPSGGYTGELFFGEGSRLTVL.

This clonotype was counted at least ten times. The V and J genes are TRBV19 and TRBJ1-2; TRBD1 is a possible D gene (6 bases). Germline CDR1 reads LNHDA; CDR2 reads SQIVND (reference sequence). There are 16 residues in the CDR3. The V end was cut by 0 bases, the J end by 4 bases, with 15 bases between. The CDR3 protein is CASSIDRARGVYGYTF. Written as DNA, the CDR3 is TGTGCCAGTAGTATAGATCGGGCCAGGGGAGTCTATGGCTACACCTTC.

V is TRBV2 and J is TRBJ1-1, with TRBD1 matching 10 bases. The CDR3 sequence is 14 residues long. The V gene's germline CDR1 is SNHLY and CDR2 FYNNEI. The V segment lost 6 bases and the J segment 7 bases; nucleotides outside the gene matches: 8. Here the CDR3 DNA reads TGTGCCAGCAGCCGACAGGGGGCGGGAAATGAAGCTTTCTTT. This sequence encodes CASSRQGAGNEAFF.

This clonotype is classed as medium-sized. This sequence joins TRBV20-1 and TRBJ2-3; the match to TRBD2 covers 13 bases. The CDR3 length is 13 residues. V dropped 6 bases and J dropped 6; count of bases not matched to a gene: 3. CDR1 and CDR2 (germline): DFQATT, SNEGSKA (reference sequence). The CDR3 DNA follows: TGCAGTGCCCAGACTAGCGGGAGGGATACGCAGTATTTT. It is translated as CSAQTSGRDTQYF.

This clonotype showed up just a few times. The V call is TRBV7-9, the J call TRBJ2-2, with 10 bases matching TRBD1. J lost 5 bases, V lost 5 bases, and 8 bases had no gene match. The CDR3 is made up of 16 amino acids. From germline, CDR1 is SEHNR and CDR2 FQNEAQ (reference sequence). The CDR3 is CASSLRDRGSTGELFF. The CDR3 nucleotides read TGTGCCAGCAGCCTACGGGACAGGGGTTCGACCGGGGAGCTGTTTTTT.

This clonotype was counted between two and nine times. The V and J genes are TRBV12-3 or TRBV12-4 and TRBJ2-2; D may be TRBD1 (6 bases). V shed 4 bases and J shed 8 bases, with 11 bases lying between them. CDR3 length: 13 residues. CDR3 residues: CASSSPGTGELFF. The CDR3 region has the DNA TGTGCCAGCAGTTCCCCCGGGACAGGGGAGCTGTTTTTT.

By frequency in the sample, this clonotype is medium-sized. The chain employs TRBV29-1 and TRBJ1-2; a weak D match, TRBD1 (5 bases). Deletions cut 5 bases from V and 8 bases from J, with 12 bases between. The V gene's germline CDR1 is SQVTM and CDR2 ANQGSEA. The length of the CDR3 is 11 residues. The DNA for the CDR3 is TGCAGCGTTTCGGGGGTGGGCGGCTACACCTTC. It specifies CSVSGVGGYTF.